The rows below give T cell receptor beta chains drawn from one sample of a study of blood T cells in healthy people across ages. TCRdb independently ran MiXCR on the 5' RACE reads; one entry per CDR3 protein. The sample records about 650,000 distinct CDR3 sequences, under 65% being singletons. The source material was blood. All receptors come from a woman of 80 years or more in good health. Both conserved end residues are part of each CDR3. Each record gives: CDR3 protein, CDR3 DNA, J gene, clone size, D gene, V gene. D genes are given only for firm matches. Clone size is shown for a subset of rows, as once, few, many or a class of expanded clone.

CDR3aa: CASREPRTGGMNTEAFF
CDR3nt: TGTGCCAGCAGGGAGCCTCGGACAGGGGGTATGAACACTGAAGCTTTCTTT
j_gene: TRBJ1-1
abundance: -
d_gene: TRBD1
v_gene: TRBV28

CDR3aa: CASSRYREYGYTF
CDR3nt: TGTGCCAGCAGCCGATACAGGGAGTATGGCTACACCTTC
j_gene: TRBJ1-2
abundance: once
d_gene: -
v_gene: TRBV6-5

CDR3aa: CASSLEEGGTQYF
CDR3nt: TGCGCCAGCAGCTTGGAAGAGGGTGGGACCCAGTACTTC
j_gene: TRBJ2-5
abundance: -
d_gene: -
v_gene: TRBV5-1

CDR3aa: CAIARIEAKNIQYF
CDR3nt: TGTGCCATTGCCCGAATCGAAGCCAAAAACATTCAGTACTTC
j_gene: TRBJ2-4
abundance: -
d_gene: -
v_gene: TRBV10-3

CDR3aa: CASSLFGLAVPYNEQFF
CDR3nt: TGTGCCAGCAGTTTATTCGGACTAGCGGTACCATACAATGAGCAGTTCTTC
j_gene: TRBJ2-1
abundance: many
d_gene: TRBD2
v_gene: TRBV28

CDR3aa: CSASPVGAGGLESSYNEQFF
CDR3nt: TGCAGTGCTAGTCCGGTCGGGGCGGGGGGGCTCGAAAGTTCCTACAATGAGCAGTTCTTC
j_gene: TRBJ2-1
abundance: -
d_gene: TRBD2
v_gene: TRBV20-1

CDR3aa: CASSPRLAGGPVDNERFF
CDR3nt: TGCGCCAGCAGCCCTCGACTAGCGGGGGGGCCTGTTGACAATGAGCGGTTCTTC
j_gene: TRBJ2-1
abundance: -
d_gene: TRBD2
v_gene: TRBV5-1

CDR3aa: CASSLWQADTQYF
CDR3nt: TGTGCCAGCAGTTTATGGCAGGCAGATACGCAGTATTTT
j_gene: TRBJ2-3
abundance: -
d_gene: -
v_gene: TRBV27

CDR3aa: CASSLAGVNQPQHF
CDR3nt: TGCGCCAGCAGCTTGGCAGGGGTCAATCAGCCCCAGCATTTT
j_gene: TRBJ1-5
abundance: -
d_gene: -
v_gene: TRBV5-1

CDR3aa: CAISPPGPWTYGYTF
CDR3nt: TGTGCCATCAGCCCCCCGGGCCCCTGGACGTATGGCTACACCTTC
j_gene: TRBJ1-2
abundance: -
d_gene: -
v_gene: TRBV10-3

CDR3aa: CASSLRDRGEKLFF
CDR3nt: TGTGCCAGCAGCTTGCGGGACAGGGGAGAAAAACTGTTTTTT
j_gene: TRBJ1-4
abundance: -
d_gene: TRBD1
v_gene: TRBV7-9

CDR3aa: CSAAPGGDTGELFF
CDR3nt: TGCAGTGCGGCGCCTGGGGGGGACACCGGGGAGCTGTTTTTT
j_gene: TRBJ2-2
abundance: -
d_gene: TRBD2
v_gene: TRBV20-1

CDR3aa: CASSFRRANQPQHF
CDR3nt: TGTGCCAGCAGTTTTAGGAGGGCGAATCAGCCCCAGCATTTT
j_gene: TRBJ1-5
abundance: -
d_gene: -
v_gene: TRBV12-3/TRBV12-4

CDR3aa: CACSQTSGRADTQYF
CDR3nt: TGTGCCTGCAGTCAAACTAGCGGGAGGGCAGATACGCAGTATTTT
j_gene: TRBJ2-3
abundance: -
d_gene: TRBD2
v_gene: TRBV3-1

CDR3aa: CASSRTSGRRDGAKNIQYF
CDR3nt: TGTGCCAGCAGTCGGACTAGCGGGAGAAGGGATGGAGCCAAAAACATTCAGTACTTC
j_gene: TRBJ2-4
abundance: many
d_gene: TRBD2
v_gene: TRBV3-1

CDR3aa: CASTPGGPGRQYF
CDR3nt: TGTGCCAGCACCCCGGGTGGACCGGGACGGCAGTACTTC
j_gene: TRBJ2-4
abundance: few
d_gene: -
v_gene: TRBV12-3/TRBV12-4

CDR3aa: CAISETDRVNGYTF
CDR3nt: TGTGCCATCAGTGAGACGGACAGGGTTAATGGCTACACCTTC
j_gene: TRBJ1-2
abundance: -
d_gene: TRBD1
v_gene: TRBV10-3

CDR3aa: CASSYAGGLRLWELFF
CDR3nt: TGTGCCAGCAGTTACGCGGGGGGCCTCCGGTTGTGGGAGCTGTTTTTT
j_gene: TRBJ2-2
abundance: many
d_gene: TRBD2
v_gene: TRBV6-6

CDR3aa: CSAPTGSQQPQHF
CDR3nt: TGCAGTGCTCCGACAGGGAGTCAACAGCCCCAGCATTTT
j_gene: TRBJ1-5
abundance: many
d_gene: TRBD1
v_gene: TRBV20-1